The 11 T cell receptor beta chains in this list originate from one sample, sequenced in a study of T cell changes during pregnancy in multiple sclerosis. Only in-frame clones appear in the TCRdb table, and some are missing; sequencing was by immunoSEQ multiplex PCR. The profile shows 60,000 or so clones, roughly 87% of them singletons. The starting material was peripheral blood, obtained in the second trimester of pregnancy. The receptors here all came from a female donor in good health, enrolled as a control in a pregnancy study.

The genes are TRBV2 and TRBJ2-7, with 7 positions matching TRBD1. Germline lookup yields CDR1 SNHLY and CDR2 FYNNEI. The CDR3 runs 14 residues. V shed 4 bases, J shed 4 bases, and the junction held 7 bases outside the gene matches. The CDR3 region is CASSGGTAIYEQYF. In nucleotides, the CDR3 is TGTGCCAGCAGTGGAGGGACAGCGATATACGAGCAGTACTTC.

This chain connects TRBV19 to TRBJ1-2; 9 nucleotides match TRBD1. The CDR3 loop spans 14 amino acids. CDR1 is LNHDA, CDR2 SQIVND, per germline (reference sequence). The junction had 7 bases not matched to a gene; V was cut back by 5 bases and J by 6 bases. The chain's CDR3 is CASSGWTGANGYTF. CDR3 coding DNA: TGTGCCAGTAGTGGATGGACAGGGGCCAATGGCTACACCTTC.

The CDR3 nucleotides are TGTGCCATCAGTGAGTCGGGACTAGCGACCGGGGAGCTGTTTTTT. Encoded protein: CAISESGLATGELFF. V and J are TRBV10-3 and TRBJ2-2; 10 nucleotides agree with TRBD2. Germline lookup yields CDR1 ENHRY and CDR2 SYGVKD. Losses at the gene ends were 0 bases for V and 5 bases for J; bases not matched to a gene: 0. The CDR3 has 15 residues.

The chain has TRBV10-3 and TRBJ1-4; 8 bases match TRBD1. The trim removed 4 bases at V and 7 bases at J, leaving 8 bases unmatched. The CDR3 totals 15 residues. Germline values: CDR1 ENHRY, CDR2 SYGVKD. The CDR3 DNA follows: TGTGCCATCAGTGTTAATGGACAGGGCGGTGAAAAACTGTTTTTT. This codes for CAISVNGQGGEKLFF.

A single count supports this clone. This rearrangement joins TRBV7-8 to TRBJ2-3, with a weak D call TRBD1 (5 bases). CDR1 is SGHVS, CDR2 FQNEAQ, per germline. The CDR3 has 13 amino acids. Trimming pared 5 bases from V and 7 bases from J, leaving 13 bases between. The DNA of the CDR3 is TGTGCCAGCAGCCATCAGACAGATTATACGCAGTATTTT. Amino acid sequence: CASSHQTDYTQYF.

V is TRBV4-2 and J is TRBJ2-4, with 14 nucleotides matching TRBD2. The trim removed 4 bases at V and 0 bases at J, leaving 8 bases unmatched. Germline V gene lookup returns CDR1 LGHNA and CDR2 YNFKEQ. This CDR3 region has 19 residues. The CDR3 region is CASSPRLAGGQAAKNIQYF. The CDR3 region has the DNA TGTGCCAGCAGCCCCCGACTAGCGGGAGGGCAAGCAGCCAAAAACATTCAGTACTTC.

V is TRBV2 and J is TRBJ1-1, with no clear D. There are 11 residues in the CDR3. The germline gives CDR1 SNHLY, CDR2 FYNNEI. V was clipped by 6 bases and J by 3 bases, with 5 bases between them. This CDR3 reads CASSTDTEAFF. In DNA, the CDR3 is TGTGCCAGCAGCACAGACACTGAAGCTTTCTTT.

This clone was counted only a few times. This chain connects TRBV7-9 to TRBJ1-1; D is unclear. Germline CDR1 SEHNR, CDR2 FQNEAQ (reference sequence). The CDR3 sequence is 15 residues long. V was cut by 4 bases and J by 2 bases, with 14 bases left in between. The CDR3: CASSSYIGENTEAFF. The CDR3 DNA reads TGTGCCAGCAGCTCTTATATCGGAGAAAACACTGAAGCTTTCTTT.

CDR3 loop: CASSPSGDYGYTF. In nucleotides, the CDR3 is TGTGCCAGCAGTCCCTCAGGGGACTATGGCTACACCTTC. The chain links TRBV6-5 to TRBJ1-2; D might be TRBD1 (6 bases). Germline V CDR1 and CDR2: MNHEY, SVGAGI. This CDR3 contains 13 residues. V dropped 5 bases and J dropped 3 bases, with 10 bases sitting between them.

The J gene is TRBJ1-1, the V gene TRBV5-1, with 7 bases aligning to TRBD1. Germline V gene sequence: CDR1 SGHRS, CDR2 YFSETQ. The CDR3 extends over 13 amino acids. The junction had 2 bases not matched to a gene; V was cut back by 3 bases and J by 3 bases. The CDR3 DNA reads TGCGCCAGCAGCTGGCAGGGGGACACTGAAGCTTTCTTT. Protein: CASSWQGDTEAFF.

The chain is built from TRBV6-1 and TRBJ1-5, with unresolved D. The V end was cut by 3 bases, the J end by 5 bases, with 8 bases between. This CDR3 is built from 13 residues. Per the germline V gene, CDR1 is MNHNS and CDR2 is SASEGT. CDR3 in DNA: TGTGCCAGCAGTGACAGTTTCGATCAGCCCCAGCATTTT. It translates to CASSDSFDQPQHF.